This note documents a single T cell receptor (beta chain) sequence. The sample originates from a study of control samples from healthy donors and cancer patients. Germline V lookup: CDR1 MNHEY, CDR2 SVGEGT. The trim removed 4 bases at V and 8 bases at J, leaving 3 bases unmatched. This CDR3 has 12 residues. Sequenced by immunoSEQ multiplex PCR; TCRdb stores in-frame clones only, minus some. Altogether over 150,000 clones are present, around 91% being singletons, with the ten largest covering over 1.1%. The TCR originated in a woman aged 50 to 60 in good health. Sequencing was done on a sample of blood. The chain is built from TRBV6-2 or TRBV6-3 and TRBJ1-2; 8 bases map to TRBD1. The CDR3 reads CASSWTGKGYTF. For the CDR3, the DNA is TGTGCCAGCAGTTGGACAGGGAAGGGCTACACCTTC.